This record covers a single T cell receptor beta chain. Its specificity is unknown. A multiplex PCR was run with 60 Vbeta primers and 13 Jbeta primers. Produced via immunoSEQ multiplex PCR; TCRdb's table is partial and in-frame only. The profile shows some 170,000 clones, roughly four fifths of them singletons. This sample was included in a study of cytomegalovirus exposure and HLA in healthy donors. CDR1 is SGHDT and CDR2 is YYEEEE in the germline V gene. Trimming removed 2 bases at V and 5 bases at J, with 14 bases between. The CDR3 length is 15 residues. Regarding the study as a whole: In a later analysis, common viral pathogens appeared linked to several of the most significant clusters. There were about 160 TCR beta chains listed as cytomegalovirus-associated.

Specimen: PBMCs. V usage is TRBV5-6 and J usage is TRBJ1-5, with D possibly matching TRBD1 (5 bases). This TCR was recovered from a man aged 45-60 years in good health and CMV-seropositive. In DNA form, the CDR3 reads TGTGCCAGCAGCTTCTTGGGCAGGGAACATCAGCCCCAGCATTTT. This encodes CASSFLGREHQPQHF.